These T cell receptor beta chains were read from a single sample in a study of beta chain features in type 1 diabetes. The assay was immunoSEQ multiplex PCR, and TCRdb's table has in-frame clones only and misses some. In the table there are 240,000 or so clones, about 30% of which are singletons. Sample: central memory CD4+ T cells from blood. The receptors stem from a man aged 25-40 years in good health. Each CDR3 is given with its conserved first and last residue. D genes are given only for firm matches. Only part of the rows carry a size: once, few, many, or a class if the clone is expanded.

d_call	clone_size	v_call	j_call	cdr3_nt	cdr3_aa
TRBD1	NA	TRBV7-6	TRBJ2-5	TGTGCCAGCAGCGGCCTTCAGGGGGCCCACGAGACCCAGTACTTC	CASSGLQGAHETQYF
NA	NA	TRBV28	TRBJ2-1	TGTGCCAGCAGTTCCCCGGGGATTATGCTGAATGAGCAGTTCTTC	CASSSPGIMLNEQFF
NA	NA	TRBV29-1	TRBJ1-2	TGCAGCGTTGAAGCAGGGTTCTATGGCTACACCTTC	CSVEAGFYGYTF
TRBD1	NA	TRBV2	TRBJ1-1	TGTGCCAGCAGCCCGACAGGGGGCCTAACTGAAGCTTTCTTT	CASSPTGGLTEAFF
NA	NA	TRBV5-1	TRBJ2-7	TGCGCCAGCAGCTTGGTCGGGGGAGCCTCCTACGAGCAGTACTTC	CASSLVGGASYEQYF
TRBD1	NA	TRBV5-1	TRBJ2-7	TGCGCCAGCAGCCCGGACAGGGGGCGCGAGCAGTACTTC	CASSPDRGREQYF
TRBD1	NA	TRBV29-1	TRBJ1-4	TGCAGCGTGAGGACAGGGTCGGCAACTAATGAAAAACTGTTTTTT	CSVRTGSATNEKLFF
NA	NA	TRBV29-1	TRBJ1-6	TGCAGCGTGGCGGGAGCAGATAATTCACCCCTCCACTTT	CSVAGADNSPLHF
TRBD1	NA	TRBV29-1	TRBJ2-3	TGCACCTTTCTGCCAGGGGGCGATACCACAGATACGCAGTATTTT	CTFLPGGDTTDTQYF
NA	NA	TRBV10-3	TRBJ2-6	TGTGCCACCAGATTAAGCTCTGGGGCCAACGTCCTGACTTTC	CATRLSSGANVLTF
TRBD1	NA	TRBV4-1	TRBJ2-3	TGCGCCAGCAGCCGGAACAGGGGGGATACGCAGTATTTT	CASSRNRGDTQYF
TRBD2	few	TRBV7-2	TRBJ2-1	TGTGCCAGCAGCTTACTAGCGGGGGTCTCCTACAATGAGCAGTTCTTC	CASSLLAGVSYNEQFF
NA	NA	TRBV7-2	TRBJ2-7	TGTGCCAGCAGCTTAGTGGCAGGGTCCTACGAGCAGTACTTC	CASSLVAGSYEQYF
TRBD1	NA	TRBV5-1	TRBJ2-1	TGCGCCAGCATATCGGACAGGGGAAACAATGAGCAGTTCTTC	CASISDRGNNEQFF
NA	NA	TRBV7-2	TRBJ2-1	TGTGCCAGCAGCCAGTCCCCGGACTCGACCTACAATGAGCAGTTCTTC	CASSQSPDSTYNEQFF
NA	NA	TRBV30	TRBJ2-2	TGTGCCTTGGCCGGATATTCCGGGGAGCTGTTTTTT	CALAGYSGELFF
NA	NA	TRBV6-5	TRBJ2-7	TGTGCCAGCAGTTATATGCAGGGTGAGGGCGAGCAGTACTTC	CASSYMQGEGEQYF
NA	NA	TRBV14	TRBJ2-3	TGTGCCAGCAGCCATCAGAGTCGGGAGTCAGATACGCAGTATTTT	CASSHQSRESDTQYF
NA	many	TRBV7-9	TRBJ2-3	TGTGCCAGCAGCCAAGTCGCGGACAACACAGATACGCAGTATTTT	CASSQVADNTDTQYF
NA	NA	TRBV5-1	TRBJ2-1	TGCGCCAGCACCCCAGGAATGACGGCGAACAATGAGCAGTTCTTC	CASTPGMTANNEQFF
NA	NA	TRBV7-6	TRBJ1-5	TGTGCCAGCAGCCCCCGAAGCAATCAGCCCCAGCATTTT	CASSPRSNQPQHF
TRBD2	NA	TRBV15	TRBJ2-1	TGTGCCACCAGCAGGACCGGGACTAGCGGACCCGGAGAGCAGTTCTTC	CATSRTGTSGPGEQFF
NA	NA	TRBV28	TRBJ1-2	TGTGCCAGCGGCAGGGGTTTTGGCTACACCTTC	CASGRGFGYTF
NA	few	TRBV30	TRBJ2-5	TGTGCCTCCCGGGACATCTATTCGAACGTCCAAGAGACCCAGTACTTC	CASRDIYSNVQETQYF
NA	many	TRBV19	TRBJ2-4	TGTGCCAGTAGTATTCAGCCAGGAGTGGCGGCCAAAAACATTCAGTACTTC	CASSIQPGVAAKNIQYF
NA	few	TRBV29-1	TRBJ1-2	TGCAGCGTTGAAGAAAAGGGACCCAACACCTTC	CSVEEKGPNTF
TRBD2	NA	TRBV7-2	TRBJ2-7	TGTGCCAGCAGCCTACCCCTAGCGGGGAACTACGAGCAGTACTTC	CASSLPLAGNYEQYF
NA	few	TRBV2	TRBJ2-7	TGTGCCAGCAGCCCGTACCTAGAGCAGTACTTC	CASSPYLEQYF
NA	few	TRBV29-1	TRBJ2-5	TGCAGCGTTGACGGAAGGGACCAAGAGACCCAGTACTTC	CSVDGRDQETQYF
TRBD1	many	TRBV7-9	TRBJ1-5	TGTGCCAGCAGCCCAGACAGGGGGCTGGGTCAGCCCCAGCATTTT	CASSPDRGLGQPQHF
TRBD1	NA	TRBV19	TRBJ1-2	TGTGCCAGTAGTGCTCACCTCGGACAGGTGGATGGCTACACCTTC	CASSAHLGQVDGYTF
NA	few	TRBV19	TRBJ2-7	TGTGCCAGTAGTACGGGACATCCTTACGAGCAGTACTTC	CASSTGHPYEQYF
NA	NA	TRBV6-5	TRBJ2-7	TGTGCCAGCAGCTCCGTTAGTCGCGAGCAGTACTTC	CASSSVSREQYF
TRBD2	NA	TRBV7-9	TRBJ2-5	TGTGCCAGCAACTTCAATAGCGGGAGCGGCGAGACCCAGTACTTC	CASNFNSGSGETQYF
NA	NA	TRBV20-1	TRBJ2-5	TGCAGTGCGCCGATCGGTGGGACCCAGTACTTC	CSAPIGGTQYF
TRBD2	few	TRBV27	TRBJ2-1	TGTGCCAGCAGTTACCCGGGACTAGCGGGCAATGAGCAGTTCTTC	CASSYPGLAGNEQFF
TRBD2	NA	TRBV7-9	TRBJ2-1	TGTGCCAGCAGCTCATCTAGCGGGCGTCGATTAACCTACAATGAGCAGTTCTTC	CASSSSSGRRLTYNEQFF
NA	few	TRBV23-1	TRBJ2-7	TGCGCCAGCAGTCAAGTAGACAGAATCTACGAGCAGTACTTC	CASSQVDRIYEQYF
NA	NA	TRBV10-2	TRBJ2-2	TGCGCCAGCAGCACTAGACAGGTGGTTGTTGGGGAGCTGTTTTTT	CASSTRQVVVGELFF
NA	NA	TRBV6-6	TRBJ2-5	TGTGCCAGCTCCTACAATCGGTACCAAGAGACCCAGTACTTC	CASSYNRYQETQYF
TRBD1	NA	TRBV10-3	TRBJ2-5	TGTGCCATCAGTGACAAAGGGGGCATAGAGACCCAGTACTTC	CAISDKGGIETQYF